This T cell receptor beta chain was recorded in a study of blood T cells in healthy people across ages (dated by TCRdb to the mid-2010s). About the study as a whole: In model experiments, roughly one uniquely barcoded TCR beta cDNA molecule per two T cells was captured by template switching. Two additional independent replicas of 1 million unique cDNA reads from the same blood draw were analyzed for two donors (one aged 18 to 30 and one aged 80 or older). Donors of different ages were randomly distributed across sequencing lanes to avoid experimental bias. Four age groups were formed from the donors: young (average approximately 15 years), middle-aged (approximately 41), aged (under 70) and long-lived (about 75). Age-related changes in TCR beta repertoire diversity were measured in the study by deep sequencing normalized with unique cDNA molecular identifiers.

What the work shows at the level of the full study, not this receptor alone: Estimates of total diversity based on one million sequenced T cells were considered lower bounds and underestimates. Because profiling used bulk unsorted PBMCs, naive and antigen-experienced compartments could not be compared conclusively. The long-lived group showed more naive CD4+ T cells, fewer expanded clones and increased TCR diversity than the aged group, suggesting age selection. There was a strong correlation between observed TCR beta diversity and the percentage of naive T cells measured by flow cytometry. Because the CMV infection status of the donors was unknown, age-related changes in expanded clonotypes may potentially have been confounded. Observed TCR beta diversity per million T cells fell roughly linearly with age, and a significant reduction was already apparent by age around 39.

Donors were about 36 systemically healthy Caucasian individuals from Russia aged roughly 6 to 90 years. Each donor gave ten milliliters of peripheral blood, collected into EDTA-treated Vacutainer tubes. Ficoll-Paque density-gradient centrifugation was used to isolate PBMCs, with at least 6 million per sample. Total RNA, at least 6 micrograms per sample, was extracted from PBMCs with Trizol reagent. The percentages of naive CD45RAhigh/CD27high T cells were determined by flow cytometry on a PBMC aliquot from every donor. Counted from cysteine to phenylalanine, this CDR3 has 12 amino acids. Only the CDR3 DNA is retained, 36 bases long and in frame from the first base. Trimming costs V 6 bases and J 4 bases, and their ends lie 13 bases apart. The germline V gene (reference sequence) supplies CDR1 DFQATT and CDR2 SNEGSKA. This clonotype has a single count. The clone's antigen remains unknown. Base qualities were left out, and no much larger clone turns up one base away. Resting on one read, the evidence is weak.

The method behind the library was 5' RACE. Sequencing was performed on an Illumina HiSeq 2500. A second about 7 to 11 cycle PCR used a sample-barcoded 5' primer and a J-beta primer mix. Each TCR beta cDNA molecule received a unique molecular identifier from a template-switch 5' adaptor carrying 12 random nucleotides. Each sample yielded at least 2.5 million CDR3-containing paired-end reads. The Mint cDNA synthesis kit, primed by a TRBC-specific oligonucleotide, was used to synthesize first-strand cDNA from all RNA. Following uracil-DNA glycosylase treatment, all cDNA underwent a first 18-cycle PCR with the universal primers M1SS and BC2_uni_R. As for the authors' bioinformatics: For normalization, 1 million high-quality reads, each with a distinct molecular identifier, were randomly selected from each sample. Instead of being binned into consensus sequences, reads with shared molecular identifiers were discarded. CDR3 identification, clonotype clustering and error correction used MiTCR with a Q25 quality threshold and the strictest error-elimination algorithm. Lower-bound total TCR beta diversity was estimated with a nonparametric unseen species model using Euler transformation. The public reads were reanalyzed by TCRdb: fastp trimming at Q25, MiXCR alignment, in-frame beta chains only. Each entry merges the rows of one CDR3 protein and shows their most common DNA and genes. These V and J calls rely on TCRdb rather than the paper's analysis. In this sample the table shows 1.6 million or so distinct CDR3 sequences, roughly 32% of which occur a single time. The ten largest clones take up 11% of the sample.

This sequence was found in a woman aged 30 to 39 in good health. The V and J segments used are TRBV20-1 and TRBJ2-7, with the D gene not confidently named. The source material was blood. Read as DNA, the sequence is TGCAGTGCGACCCGACTTTCATACGAGCAGTACTTC. Protein translation: CSATRLSYEQYF.